What follows are 16 T cell receptor beta chains derived from one specimen sequenced in a study of shared clonotypes between healthy human individuals. Here immunoSEQ multiplex PCR was the method, and the copy in TCRdb shows in-frame clones only, minus some. The data contain 2 million to 2.5 million clones, approximately 96% of them singletons. The sequenced sample was naive CD4+ T cells sorted from blood. Subset noted: CD45RA+ positively selected. The origin of the receptors is a man between 18 and 35 years old in good health.

The chain recombines TRBV21-1 with TRBJ1-2; TRBD1, the table's D call, lacks a check against the DNA. TRBV21-1 is marked as a pseudogene. The length of the CDR3 is 19 residues. CDR3 bases: TGTGCCAGCAGCAAAGCGGGCAGGGTTTATTTGGCCTCAGCCTATGGCTACACCTTC. Its translation is CASSKAGRVYLASAYGYTF.

Of note for this clone: The same CDR3 is also encoded by other DNA sequences in this sample. This chain connects TRBV5-4 to TRBJ2-7; 11 nucleotides line up with TRBD2. The length of the CDR3 is 15 residues. The germline gives CDR1 SGHNT, CDR2 YYREEE (reference sequence). V gave up 3 bases and J gave up 0 bases; unmatched junction bases: 2. The CDR3 loop is CASSSLAGGSYEQYF. The CDR3 DNA is TGTGCCAGCAGCTCTCTAGCGGGGGGCTCCTACGAGCAGTACTTC. The whole variable domain, filled in from reference TRBV5-4 and TRBJ2-7, reads ETGVTQSPTHLIKTRGQQVTLRCSSQSGHNTVSWYQQALGQGPQFIFQYYREEENGRGNFPPRFSGLQFPNYSSELNVNALELDDSALYLCASSSLAGGSYEQYFGPGTRLTVT.

This clone was picked up one time. CDR3 loop: CASTYDDTQYF. In DNA, the CDR3 is TGTGCCAGCACATATGACGATACGCAGTATTTT. The chain employs TRBV2 and TRBJ2-3; D is ambiguous. Trimming cost V 7 bases and J 6 bases, with 8 bases left between them. Germline CDR1 is SNHLY and CDR2 is FYNNEI. CDR3 length equals 11 residues.

This clone showed up just once. This chain connects TRBV29-1 to TRBJ2-1; 10 nucleotides agree with TRBD1. With V trimmed by 2 bases and J by 4 bases, 2 bases remained unmatched. This CDR3 is built from 14 residues. The germline CDR1 and CDR2 sequences are SQVTM and ANQGSEA. CDR3 sequence (DNA): TGCAGCGTTGAAAAGGGACAGGGGTACAATGAGCAGTTCTTC. Its protein product is CSVEKGQGYNEQFF.

This chain connects TRBV6-5 to TRBJ1-1; the D is unclear. The V end was cut by 6 bases, the J end by 4 bases, with 9 bases between. The germline V gene has CDR1 MNHEY and CDR2 SVGAGI. This CDR3 is 12 amino acids long. The CDR3: CASSPRITEAFF. The CDR3 DNA reads as TGTGCCAGCAGCCCTCGGATCACTGAAGCTTTCTTT.

The chain carries TRBV11-2 and TRBJ2-2, with 7 bases matching TRBD2. J was trimmed by 0 bases and V by 5 bases; bases with no gene match: 9. Germline values: CDR1 SGHAT, CDR2 FQNNGV. The CDR3 spans 17 residues. CDR3 protein: CASSPQGLAANTGELFF. The CDR3 DNA is TGTGCCAGCAGCCCCCAGGGCCTAGCGGCGAACACCGGGGAGCTGTTTTTT. Drawing the rest from reference TRBV11-2 and TRBJ2-2, the complete variable domain is EAGVAQSPRYKIIEKRQSVAFWCNPISGHATLYWYQQILGQGPKLLIQFQNNGVVDDSQLPKDRFSAERLKGVDSTLKIQPAKLEDSAVYLCASSPQGLAANTGELFFGEGSRLTVL.

The V call is TRBV7-9, the J call TRBJ2-3, with 8 positions matching TRBD1. CDR3 length equals 17 residues. CDR1 and CDR2 from the germline V gene are SEHNR and FQNEAQ (reference sequence). The V segment lost 1 base and the J segment 3 bases; nucleotides outside the gene matches: 9. In nucleotides, the CDR3 is TGTGCCAGCAGCTTAGTTTGGGACAGGCCAGTGACAGATACGCAGTATTTT. This translates into CASSLVWDRPVTDTQYF.

This chain joins TRBV4-3 and TRBJ2-1, with D possibly TRBD1 on 5 matching bases. The ends were cut back, 1 base at V and 3 bases at J, with 10 bases in the middle. In germline, CDR1 is LGHNA, CDR2 YSLEER. This CDR3 has 15 residues. CDR3 in DNA: TGCGCCAGCAGCCAAGGTTTCCAGGGCTACAATGAGCAGTTCTTC. Translated, it gives CASSQGFQGYNEQFF.

The chain is built from TRBV29-1 and TRBJ1-4, with 9 nucleotides matching TRBD1. The CDR3 totals 14 residues. Germline V gives CDR1 SQVTM, CDR2 ANQGSEA. The trim removed 6 bases at V and 8 bases at J, leaving 10 bases unmatched. The CDR3 sequence is CSVQSGTGNEKLFF. As DNA, the CDR3 is TGCAGCGTACAATCCGGGACAGGGAACGAAAAACTGTTTTTT.

The CDR3 is CASSHDPHTGELFF. CDR3 nucleotide sequence: TGTGCCAGCAGTCATGACCCTCACACCGGGGAGCTGTTTTTT. The V call is TRBV6-1, the J call TRBJ2-2; D call uncertain. The CDR3 is 14 residues long. Germline CDR1 MNHNS, CDR2 SASEGT. The V end lost 5 bases, the J end lost 3 bases, and 10 bases lay between the germline ends.

In its sample, this clone was seen a few times. The chain is built from TRBV5-1 and TRBJ1-1, with a weak D call TRBD1 (6 bases). Germline values: CDR1 SGHRS, CDR2 YFSETQ. This CDR3 has 15 residues. The germline V and J ends were trimmed by 0 bases and 3 bases, with 12 bases remaining between them. The CDR3 coding sequence is TGCGCCAGCAGCTTGGGACACGCAGGGGACACTGAAGCTTTCTTT. Encoded protein: CASSLGHAGDTEAFF.

This CDR3 is CASSARQGTGANVLTF. CDR3 nucleotides: TGTGCCAGCAGCGCTCGACAGGGAACCGGGGCCAACGTCCTGACTTTC. The chain is built from TRBV9 and TRBJ2-6; the match to TRBD1 covers 7 bases. This CDR3 comprises 16 residues. CDR1 is SGDLS and CDR2 is YYNGEE in the germline V gene. With V trimmed by 3 bases and J by 4 bases, 7 bases remained unmatched.

Concerning this clone itself: Other DNA sequences in the same sample also yield this CDR3. CDR3 sequence (DNA): TGTGCCATCAGTGACGACAGGGTTGGAGGCTACACCTTC. Translation gives CAISDDRVGGYTF. V and J are TRBV10-3 and TRBJ1-2, with 7 nucleotides matching TRBD1. The junction had 6 bases not matched to a gene; V was cut back by 3 bases and J by 8 bases. This CDR3 region has 13 residues. Germline CDR1 reads ENHRY; CDR2 reads SYGVKD.

About this clone: This CDR3 is also generated by other DNA sequences in the sample. The gene calls are TRBV6-1 and TRBJ1-5, with no clear D. The CDR3 length is 14 residues. Germline loops: CDR1 MNHNS, CDR2 SASEGT. Trimming left V 6 bases short and J 0 bases short, with 9 bases between. Here the CDR3 DNA reads TGTGCCAGCAGCGGAGGGTATAGCAATCAGCCCCAGCATTTT. Its protein is CASSGGYSNQPQHF.

This sequence joins TRBV5-1 and TRBJ2-5; no firm D call. Germline V gives CDR1 SGHRS, CDR2 YFSETQ. Trimming took 0 bases from V and 1 from J, leaving 7 bases between them. CDR3 size: 14 residues. The CDR3 DNA sequence: TGCGCCAGCAGCTTGGGTCGGAGCCAAGAGACCCAGTACTTC. It translates to CASSLGRSQETQYF.

The chain joins TRBV2 to TRBJ1-2, with D unclear. The CDR3 runs to 14 residues. Germline V gene sequence: CDR1 SNHLY, CDR2 FYNNEI. Trimming stripped 6 bases from V and 4 bases from J, with 15 bases between. The chain's CDR3 is CASRESTVLYGYTF. The CDR3 DNA reads as TGTGCCAGCAGGGAATCGACGGTTCTCTATGGCTACACCTTC.